One T cell receptor (beta chain) is described in this entry. The antigen is unknown. Sequencing was performed with immunoSEQ multiplex PCR; in TCRdb, only in-frame clones are kept and a portion is missing. The repertoire includes around 300,000 clones, around 87% of them detected once, and about 1% sits in the top ten. This record belongs to a study of cytomegalovirus exposure and HLA in healthy donors. Study-level information: Later, an analysis reported that the 110 or so validation repertoires had used the same platform as the approximately 600 first-cohort repertoires. Whole-study findings and limits: There were some public TCRs occurring in many donors, but most TCR sequences were rare.

The CDR3 extends over 12 amino acids. V was trimmed by 0 bases and J by 4 bases, leaving 4 bases between them. Germline V lookup: CDR1 GTSNPN, CDR2 SVGIG (reference sequence). The sequenced sample was PBMCs. J is TRBJ2-1 and V is TRBV30; unclear D gene. This sequence originates from a woman in her twenties or thirties in good health and CMV-seropositive. The CDR3 nucleotides read TGTGCCTGGAGTGTACAATACAATGAGCAGTTCTTC. Encoded protein: CAWSVQYNEQFF.